This T cell receptor beta chain was sequenced for a study of brain T cells in children with intractable seizures. The CDR3 has 14 amino acids. V was clipped by 6 bases and J by 7 bases; unmatched bases: 7. CDR1 KGHDR and CDR2 SFDVKD come from the germline V gene. As for time point: blood from clinic visit 5 months post-surgery; TSC patient then seizure free. Generated by immunoSEQ multiplex PCR, the TCRdb table keeps only in-frame clones and is missing some. This table has around 340,000 clones, about 93% appearing once. The chain combines TRBV24-1 with TRBJ1-2, with 10 bases lining up with TRBD1. The sequences come from peripheral blood, collected 4 to 5 months after surgery. The clonotype was recovered from a boy under two years old with tuberous sclerosis and intractable seizures. CDR3 bases: TGTGCCACCAGTACGGGACAGGGGACGGCTGGCTACACCTTC. Protein sequence: CATSTGQGTAGYTF.